The rows below give T cell receptor beta chains drawn from one sample of a study of T cell responses to AZD1222 COVID-19 vaccine. The protocol was immunoSEQ multiplex PCR, while the TCRdb copy is restricted to in-frame clones and leaves out a portion. Altogether 150,000 or so clones are present, almost 95% being singletons, with the ten largest covering 3% to 4%. This material consisted of peripheral blood, taken 28 days after the second AZD1222 dose. All receptors come from an adult who received the AZD1222 COVID-19 vaccine. Both conserved end residues are part of each CDR3. A D gene is named only where the DNA matches it firmly. Clone size is given for some rows only: seen once, a few or many times, or a class if the clone is expanded.

j_call,clone_size,v_call,cdr3_length,d_call,cdr3_aa,cdr3_nt
TRBJ1-1,-,TRBV7-3,13,-,CASRLTQNTEAFF,TGTGCCAGCAGATTAACACAGAACACTGAAGCTTTCTTT
TRBJ1-2,-,TRBV28,14,-,CASIEAGPDYGYTF,TGTGCCAGCATCGAGGCCGGGCCCGACTATGGCTACACCTTC
TRBJ1-2,once,TRBV6-1,16,-,CASSEVGQPKAYGYTF,TGTGCCAGCAGTGAAGTAGGTCAACCAAAAGCCTATGGCTACACCTTC
TRBJ1-2,few,TRBV24-1,14,TRBD1,CATSESTGNYGYTF,TGTGCCACCAGTGAGTCGACAGGGAACTATGGCTACACCTTC
TRBJ1-4,-,TRBV3-1/TRBV3-2,14,TRBD1,CASSQDHRGEKLFF,TGTGCCAGCAGCCAAGACCACAGGGGTGAAAAACTGTTTTTT
TRBJ1-3,-,TRBV28,15,-,CASSLSPRAGNTIYF,TGTGCCAGCAGTTTATCGCCCAGGGCCGGAAACACCATATATTTT
TRBJ1-1,-,TRBV24-1,13,-,CATSDSLGTEAFF,TGTGCCACCAGTGATTCGTTGGGCACTGAAGCTTTCTTT
TRBJ2-2,-,TRBV4-3,15,-,CASSQDHQATGELFF,TGCGCCAGCAGCCAAGATCATCAGGCCACCGGGGAGCTGTTTTTT
TRBJ1-1,-,TRBV28,14,-,CASSRPRVMGEAFF,TGTGCCAGCAGCCGCCCCCGGGTTATGGGAGAAGCTTTCTTT
TRBJ2-3,-,TRBV5-8,19,TRBD2,CASSLGTSGRTTRTDTQYF,TGTGCCAGCAGCTTGGGGACTAGCGGGAGGACGACTCGCACAGATACGCAGTATTTT
TRBJ2-7,few,TRBV11-2,14,TRBD1,CASSPGDRGVGQYF,TGTGCCAGCAGCCCTGGGGACAGGGGTGTAGGGCAGTACTTC
TRBJ1-3,-,TRBV7-9,18,-,CASSLVDRGIHSGNTIYF,TGTGCCAGCAGCTTAGTCGATAGGGGGATTCACTCTGGAAACACCATATATTTT
TRBJ2-7,-,TRBV5-5,16,TRBD2,CASSLGTGGRSYEQYF,TGTGCCAGCAGCTTGGGCACCGGCGGGAGAAGCTACGAGCAGTACTTC
TRBJ2-2,-,TRBV24-1,17,TRBD1,CATSDIGQGANTGELFF,TGTGCCACCAGTGATATAGGACAGGGTGCGAACACCGGGGAGCTGTTTTTT
TRBJ1-3,-,TRBV10-2,14,-,CASSEGGSGNTIYF,TGCGCCAGCAGTGAAGGGGGCTCTGGAAACACCATATATTTT
TRBJ2-7,-,TRBV28,14,-,CASSPPGEDYEQYF,TGTGCCAGCAGTCCCCCAGGGGAAGACTACGAGCAGTACTTC
TRBJ1-2,few,TRBV7-2,13,-,CASSLVREGGYTF,TGTGCCAGCAGCTTAGTCAGGGAAGGCGGCTACACCTTC
TRBJ2-5,-,TRBV7-2,14,-,CASSPDSWQETQYF,TGTGCCAGCAGCCCGGACAGTTGGCAAGAGACCCAGTACTTC
TRBJ1-3,-,TRBV18,14,-,CASSPLDSPPAIYF,TGTGCCAGCTCACCCCTAGACAGTCCCCCCGCCATATATTTT
TRBJ1-5,-,TRBV30,14,TRBD1,CAWSVGTEYQPQHF,TGTGCCTGGAGTGTAGGGACAGAGTATCAGCCCCAGCATTTT
TRBJ2-6,-,TRBV9,18,TRBD1,CASSTRSTGGAGANVLTF,TGTGCCAGCAGCACACGAAGTACAGGGGGAGCTGGGGCCAACGTCCTGACTTTC
TRBJ1-1,-,TRBV3-1/TRBV3-2,12,TRBD1,CASSRADRGAFF,TGTGCCAGCAGCCGCGCCGACAGGGGAGCTTTCTTT
TRBJ1-2,-,TRBV28,14,TRBD1,CASRSPGQGSSYTF,TGTGCCAGCAGAAGCCCCGGACAGGGGAGTTCCTACACCTTC
TRBJ2-7,-,TRBV9,14,TRBD2,CASSVGLAGVEQYF,TGTGCCAGCAGCGTAGGCCTAGCGGGAGTCGAGCAGTACTTC
TRBJ1-1,-,TRBV7-2,14,-,CASSSRPGVTEAFF,TGTGCCAGCAGCTCGAGACCGGGTGTAACTGAAGCTTTCTTT